The 28 T cell receptor beta chains below come from one sample, sequenced in a study of CD8 T cells in Susac syndrome. cDNA came from about 0.5 to 1 ug RNA primed by random hexamers. TCRdb passed the immunoSEQ multiplex PCR reads through MiXCR, listing each CDR3 protein once. The table has under 90,000 distinct CDR3 sequences, 85% to 95% seen once. What was sequenced was CD8+ T cells from PBMCs. The receptors derive from a human donor with Susac syndrome.

The chain has TRBV7-6 and TRBJ2-7; TRBD2 agrees at 7 bases. The ends lost 5 bases at V and 3 bases at J; junction bases unmatched: 7. CDR1 is SGHVS and CDR2 is FNYEAQ in the germline V gene. The CDR3 runs 14 residues. The DNA for the CDR3 is TGTGCCAGCAGCCCCCGGGAGGTCAGCTACGAGCAGTACTTC. As protein: CASSPREVSYEQYF.

This clonotype occurred once. The rearrangement joins TRBV27 to TRBJ1-1; TRBD1 agrees at 7 bases. The CDR3 has 13 residues. Germline V gene lookup returns CDR1 MNHEY and CDR2 SMNVEV (reference sequence). Losses at the gene ends were 6 bases for V and 8 bases for J; bases not matched to a gene: 9. CDR3 protein: CASSPGQTREAFF. The CDR3 DNA reads as TGTGCCAGCAGCCCGGGACAGACAAGAGAAGCTTTCTTT.

The chain carries TRBV5-6 and TRBJ1-1, with D possibly being TRBD1 (5 bases). Germline CDR1 and CDR2: SGHDT and YYEEEE. The CDR3 runs to 11 residues. V lost 7 bases to trimming and J lost 11 bases, with 15 bases between them. The DNA for the CDR3 is TGTGCCAGCGTACAAGGGGATCTCGCTTTCTTT. Translating gives CASVQGDLAFF. The full variable domain, in which reference TRBV5-6 and TRBJ1-1 provide the parts outside the CDR3, is DAGVTQSPTHLIKTRGQQVTLRCSPKSGHDTVSWYQQALGQGPQFIFQYYEEEERQRGNFPDRFSGHQFPNYSSELNVNALLLGDSALYLCASVQGDLAFFGQGTRLTVV.

The rearrangement uses TRBV20-1 and TRBJ1-5; TRBD1 matches 7 bases. The CDR3 has 16 residues. The V and J ends lost 0 bases and 0 bases, in that order; junction bases with no gene match: 5. Germline assignment: CDR1 DFQATT and CDR2 SNEGSKA (reference sequence). In nucleotides, the CDR3 is TGCAGTGCTAGAGATATAACAGGGGATAGCAATCAGCCCCAGCATTTT. Its protein is CSARDITGDSNQPQHF.

The chain carries TRBV9 and TRBJ2-1; 11 bases line up with TRBD2. V lost 0 bases and J lost 1; bases outside the gene matches: 15. The CDR3 sequence is 21 residues long. Germline CDR1 SGDLS, CDR2 YYNGEE. CDR3 loop: CASSVEGGIAGGPGSYNEQFF. CDR3 DNA sequence: TGTGCCAGCAGCGTAGAGGGTGGTATAGCGGGAGGGCCTGGGTCCTACAATGAGCAGTTCTTC.

This sequence joins TRBV30 and TRBJ1-2, with D possibly TRBD1 on 6 matching bases. The CDR3 totals 12 residues. Germline CDR1 and CDR2: GTSNPN and SVGIG (reference sequence). CDR3 nucleotide sequence: TGTGCTGCAGCCCAGGGGAGTCGTGGCTACACCTTC. Its protein product is CAAAQGSRGYTF.

This chain links TRBV28 with TRBJ2-5; D might be TRBD1 (6 bases). V lost 7 bases and J lost 1, with 19 bases in between. The CDR3 is 16 residues long. Germline values: CDR1 MDHEN, CDR2 SYDVKM. The CDR3 sequence: CASTPRGQGTQETQYF. CDR3 DNA sequence: TGTGCCAGCACCCCAAGAGGGCAGGGGACCCAAGAGACCCAGTACTTC.

This chain connects TRBV4-1 to TRBJ2-7; 10 bases agree with TRBD1. Germline V CDR1 and CDR2: MGHRA, YSYEKL. Trimming at V came to 3 bases and at J to 3 bases, leaving 8 bases not matched to a gene. The CDR3 covers 16 residues. The CDR3 DNA reads as TGCGCCAGCAGCCACACGACCGGGACAGGGGTCTACGAGCAGTACTTC. Translating it yields CASSHTTGTGVYEQYF.

By sample share, this clonotype is medium-sized (0.01 to 0.1%). V and J are TRBV12-3 or TRBV12-4 and TRBJ2-3; the D is unclear. The V end lost 1 base, the J end lost 5 bases, and 1 base lay between the germline ends. CDR3 length equals 11 residues. The CDR3 DNA reads TGTGCCAGCAGTTTAGGAGATACGCAGTATTTT. Translated: CASSLGDTQYF.

V gene TRBV7-8 combines with J gene TRBJ2-1; the D is unclear. The CDR3 is 12 residues long. The V end lost 4 bases, the J end lost 14 bases, and 15 bases lay between the germline ends. CDR1 is SGHVS and CDR2 is FQNEAQ in the germline V gene. The CDR3 DNA reads TGTGCCAGCAGCTGGGTCGGGCCTGGGGAGTTCTTC. Translating it yields CASSWVGPGEFF.

J is TRBJ2-2 and V is TRBV11-2, with D unclear. Germline CDR1 reads SGHAT; CDR2 reads FQNNGV. The CDR3 loop spans 15 amino acids. Trimming took off 0 bases at V and 4 bases at J, with 9 bases between the two ends. CDR3 region: CASSLDTRVTGELFF. As DNA, the CDR3 is TGTGCCAGCAGCTTAGATACCCGGGTCACCGGGGAGCTGTTTTTT. Using reference TRBV11-2 and TRBJ2-2 for the parts outside the CDR3, the full variable domain is EAGVAQSPRYKIIEKRQSVAFWCNPISGHATLYWYQQILGQGPKLLIQFQNNGVVDDSQLPKDRFSAERLKGVDSTLKIQPAKLEDSAVYLCASSLDTRVTGELFFGEGSRLTVL.

The gene calls are TRBV11-2 and TRBJ2-1; D not certain. V dropped 3 bases and J dropped 7 bases, with 4 bases sitting between them. There are 11 residues in the CDR3. Germline V gene data show CDR1 as SGHAT and CDR2 as FQNNGV. The CDR3 reads CASSFANEQFF. In nucleotides, the CDR3 is TGTGCCAGCAGCTTTGCGAATGAGCAGTTCTTC.

The chain carries TRBV27 and TRBJ2-7; 7 bases align to TRBD2. Germline V gene sequence: CDR1 MNHEY, CDR2 SMNVEV (reference sequence). V lost 6 bases, J lost 2 bases, and 7 bases stayed unmatched. The CDR3 sequence is 14 residues long. The CDR3 nucleotides are TGTGCCAGCAGCCTTAGCGGGCCTCCCTACGAGCAGTACTTC. Translated: CASSLSGPPYEQYF.

This chain uses TRBV14 with TRBJ2-1; D remains ambiguous. The V end was cut by 0 bases, the J end by 4 bases, with 19 bases between. Germline assignment: CDR1 SGHDN and CDR2 FVKESK. The CDR3 length is 18 residues. CDR3 in DNA: TGTGCCAGCAGCCAAGATGGGTCCGTGTACGGAGTATACAATGAGCAGTTCTTC. Translation: CASSQDGSVYGVYNEQFF.

This clonotype was seen only a few times. The CDR3 DNA reads TGTGCCAGCTCACCTCCGGGACAGTCCGAGCAGTACTTC. Its protein product is CASSPPGQSEQYF. The J gene is TRBJ2-7, the V gene TRBV18, with 7 bases fitting TRBD1. The CDR3 runs to 13 residues. Germline V CDR1 and CDR2: KGHSH, LQKENI. With 3 bases clipped from V and 6 bases from J, the junction kept 5 bases outside the gene matches.

CDR3 residues: CASSIVTGEQYF. DNA for the CDR3: TGTGCCAGTAGTATAGTCACGGGCGAGCAGTACTTC. This sequence joins TRBV19 and TRBJ2-7; no clear D gene. The CDR3 is made up of 12 amino acids. CDR1 and CDR2 (germline): LNHDA, SQIVND (reference sequence). Trimming cost V 1 base and J 6 bases, with 7 bases left between them.

The rearrangement links TRBV9 to TRBJ1-2, with 7 bases that match TRBD1. Germline CDR1 and CDR2: SGDLS and YYNGEE. J gave up 2 bases and V 3 bases, and 10 bases lay outside the gene matches. The CDR3 is 16 residues long. DNA for the CDR3: TGTGCCAGCAGCGCGCCCAGGACAGGAGGGAACTATGGCTACACCTTC. This codes for CASSAPRTGGNYGYTF.

The chain employs TRBV6-5 and TRBJ1-1; D gene ambiguous. V lost 0 bases, J lost 0 bases, and 8 bases lay in between. CDR3 length equals 15 residues. Germline CDR1 and CDR2: MNHEY and SVGAGI. The CDR3 here is CASSYSKTVNTEAFF. The DNA of the CDR3 is TGTGCCAGCAGTTACTCGAAAACGGTGAACACTGAAGCTTTCTTT.

This clonotype was seen once. The chain joins TRBV9 to TRBJ2-7; 9 bases are a match to TRBD2. Germline CDR1 SGDLS, CDR2 YYNGEE. CDR3 length equals 13 residues. The ends lost 3 bases at V and 5 bases at J; junction bases unmatched: 3. The CDR3 sequence: CASSGGGGDEQYF. The DNA for the CDR3 is TGTGCCAGCAGCGGCGGGGGGGGCGACGAGCAGTACTTC.

This rearrangement joins TRBV28 to TRBJ2-2, with unresolved D. Trimming pared 6 bases from V and 3 bases from J, leaving 14 bases between. The CDR3 is 15 residues long. Germline lookup yields CDR1 MDHEN and CDR2 SYDVKM. CDR3 sequence reads: CASSTWRRDTGELFF. CDR3 coding DNA: TGTGCCAGCAGCACCTGGCGGAGAGACACCGGGGAGCTGTTTTTT.

CDR3 residues: CASSPPQGAGMETQYF. The CDR3 nucleotides read TGTGCCAGCAGCCCCCCCCAGGGAGCGGGGATGGAGACCCAGTACTTC. This chain links TRBV11-2 with TRBJ2-5; 7 bases line up with TRBD2. The CDR3 is 16 residues long. CDR1 is SGHAT and CDR2 is FQNNGV in the germline V gene. The ends lost 5 bases at V and 5 bases at J; junction bases unmatched: 14.

This chain joins TRBV5-1 and TRBJ1-2; 10 bases line up with TRBD1. The length of the CDR3 is 14 residues. J gave up 3 bases and V 4 bases, and 3 bases lay outside the gene matches. Germline values: CDR1 SGHRS, CDR2 YFSETQ. The CDR3 here is CASSGGTGDYGYTF. The CDR3 DNA is TGCGCCAGCAGCGGGGGGACAGGGGACTATGGCTACACCTTC.

The gene calls are TRBV30 and TRBJ1-1; D uncertain. Germline V lookup: CDR1 GTSNPN, CDR2 SVGIG (reference sequence). This CDR3 contains 9 residues. The germline V and J ends were trimmed by 8 bases and 5 bases, with 6 bases remaining between them. CDR3 protein: CAAGTEAFF. CDR3 DNA sequence: TGTGCCGCGGGGACTGAAGCTTTCTTT.

The chain employs TRBV14 and TRBJ2-3; D ambiguous. CDR3 size: 14 residues. Trimming stripped 0 bases from V and 5 bases from J, with 9 bases between. Germline loops: CDR1 SGHDN, CDR2 FVKESK. CDR3 sequence (DNA): TGTGCCAGCAGCCAAGATCTGGGGTTAGATACGCAGTATTTT. This codes for CASSQDLGLDTQYF.

The CDR3 nucleotides read TGTGCCAGCAGCTTAGGGAACGTGGAGCTGTTTTTT. It translates to CASSLGNVELFF. V usage is TRBV7-6 and J usage is TRBJ2-2; the D is unclear. Per the germline V gene, CDR1 is SGHVS and CDR2 is FNYEAQ. This CDR3 is 12 amino acids long. V lost 1 base and J lost 10, with 7 bases in between.

The chain couples TRBV7-2 to TRBJ1-5; maybe TRBD1 (6 bases). In germline, CDR1 is SGHTA, CDR2 FQGNSA. CDR3 size: 15 residues. The V end was cut by 3 bases, the J end by 1 base, with 10 bases between. In nucleotides, the CDR3 is TGTGCCAGCAGCTTTCTCGGGACAAGCAATCAGCCCCAGCATTTT. The encoded protein is CASSFLGTSNQPQHF.

This chain joins TRBV29-1 and TRBJ1-1; weak D call: TRBD1 (5 bases). CDR3 size: 11 residues. The V gene's germline CDR1 is SQVTM and CDR2 ANQGSEA. The V and J ends lost 5 bases and 7 bases respectively, with 11 bases between them. The DNA for the CDR3 is TGCAGCGTTTCCAGTGGGGGTGAAGCTTTCTTT. It codes for CSVSSGGEAFF.

V usage is TRBV25-1 and J usage is TRBJ2-2; 10 bases fit TRBD2. V dropped 4 bases and J dropped 4; count of bases not matched to a gene: 0. CDR3 length: 14 residues. Germline assignment: CDR1 MGHDK and CDR2 SYGVNS. CDR3 region: CASSGLAGTGELFF. The CDR3 DNA is TGTGCCAGCAGTGGACTAGCGGGCACCGGGGAGCTGTTTTTT. Drawing the rest from reference TRBV25-1 and TRBJ2-2, the complete variable domain is EADIYQTPRYLVIGTGKKITLECSQTMGHDKMYWYQQDPGMELHLIHYSYGVNSTEKGDLSSESTVSRIRTEHFPLTLESARPSHTSQYLCASSGLAGTGELFFGEGSRLTVL.